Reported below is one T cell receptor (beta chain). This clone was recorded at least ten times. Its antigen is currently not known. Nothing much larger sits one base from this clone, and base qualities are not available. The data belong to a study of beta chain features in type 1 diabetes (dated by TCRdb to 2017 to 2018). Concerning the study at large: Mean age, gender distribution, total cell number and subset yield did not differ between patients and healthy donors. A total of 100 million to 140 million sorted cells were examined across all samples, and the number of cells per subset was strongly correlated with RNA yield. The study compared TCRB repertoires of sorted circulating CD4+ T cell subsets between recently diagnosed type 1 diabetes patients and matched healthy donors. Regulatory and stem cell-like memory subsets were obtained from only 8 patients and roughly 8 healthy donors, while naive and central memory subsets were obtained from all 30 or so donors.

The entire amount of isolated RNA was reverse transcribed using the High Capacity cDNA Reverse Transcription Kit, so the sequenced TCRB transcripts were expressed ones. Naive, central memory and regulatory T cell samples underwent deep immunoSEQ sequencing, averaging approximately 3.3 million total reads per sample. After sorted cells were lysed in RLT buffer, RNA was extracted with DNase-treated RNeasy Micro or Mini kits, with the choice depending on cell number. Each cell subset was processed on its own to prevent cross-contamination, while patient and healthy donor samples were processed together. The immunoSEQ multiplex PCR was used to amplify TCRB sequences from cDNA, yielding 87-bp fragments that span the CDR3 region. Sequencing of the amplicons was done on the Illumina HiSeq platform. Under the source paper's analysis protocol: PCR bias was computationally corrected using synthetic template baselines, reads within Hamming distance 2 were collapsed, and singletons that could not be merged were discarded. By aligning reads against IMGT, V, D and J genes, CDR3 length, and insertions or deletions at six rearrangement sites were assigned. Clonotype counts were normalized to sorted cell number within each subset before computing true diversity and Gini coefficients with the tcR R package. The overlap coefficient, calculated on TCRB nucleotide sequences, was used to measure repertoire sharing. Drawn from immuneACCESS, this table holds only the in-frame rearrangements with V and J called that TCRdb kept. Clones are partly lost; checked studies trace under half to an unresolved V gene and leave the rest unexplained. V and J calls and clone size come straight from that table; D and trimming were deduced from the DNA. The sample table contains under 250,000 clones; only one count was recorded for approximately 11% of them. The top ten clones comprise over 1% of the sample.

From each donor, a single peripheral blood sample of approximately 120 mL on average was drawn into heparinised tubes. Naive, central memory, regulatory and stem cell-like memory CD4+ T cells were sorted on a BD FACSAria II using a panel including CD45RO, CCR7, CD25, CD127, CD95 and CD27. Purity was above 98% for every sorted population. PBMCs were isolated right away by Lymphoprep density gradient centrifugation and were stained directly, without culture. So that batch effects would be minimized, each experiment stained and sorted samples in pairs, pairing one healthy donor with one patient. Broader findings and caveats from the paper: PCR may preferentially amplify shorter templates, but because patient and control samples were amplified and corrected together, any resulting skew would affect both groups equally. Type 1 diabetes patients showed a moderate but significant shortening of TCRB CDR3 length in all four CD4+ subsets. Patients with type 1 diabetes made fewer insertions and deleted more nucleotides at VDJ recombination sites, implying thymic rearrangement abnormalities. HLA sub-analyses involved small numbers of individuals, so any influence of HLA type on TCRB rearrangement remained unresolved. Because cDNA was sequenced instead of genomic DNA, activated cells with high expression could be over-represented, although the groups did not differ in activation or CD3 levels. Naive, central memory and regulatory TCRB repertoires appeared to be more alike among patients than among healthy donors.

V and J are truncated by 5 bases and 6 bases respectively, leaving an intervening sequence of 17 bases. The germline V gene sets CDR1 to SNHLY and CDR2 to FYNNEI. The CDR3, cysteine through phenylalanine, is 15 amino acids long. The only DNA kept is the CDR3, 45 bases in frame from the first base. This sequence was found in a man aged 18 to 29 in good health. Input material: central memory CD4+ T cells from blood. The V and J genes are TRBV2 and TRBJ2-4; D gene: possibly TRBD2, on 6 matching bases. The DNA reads TGTGCCAGCAGTCAAGGTTGGGGACTCGGAAACATTCAGTACTTC. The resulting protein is CASSQGWGLGNIQYF. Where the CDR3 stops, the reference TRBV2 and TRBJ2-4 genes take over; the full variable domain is EPEVTQTPSHQVTQMGQEVILRCVPISNHLYFYWYRQILGQKVEFLVSFYNNEISEKSEIFDDQFSVERPDGSNFTLKIRSTKLEDSAMYFCASSQGWGLGNIQYFGAGTRLSVL.